One and the same sample provided the 20 T cell receptor beta chains below, sequenced in a study of human T cells and chemical hapten exposure. Time point: patch test 1, 2 weeks after DPC sensitization. Treatment specified: therapeutic diphenylcyclopropenone sensitization with weekly scalp DPC. Via MiXCR, TCRdb re-called the RACE reads, giving one row per CDR3 protein. The repertoire holds under 200,000 distinct CDR3 sequences, roughly 15% seen once, with about 1.7% in the top ten. The sample consisted of whole blood, taken in connection with sensitization to the hapten diphenylcyclopropenone (DPC). The receptors here all came from a young woman with alopecia areata. Some clones in this sample may be carry-over from other donors' samples.

This clonotype was observed a single time. This chain connects TRBV15 to TRBJ2-7; D call uncertain. This CDR3 spans 16 amino acids. V was cut by 5 bases and J by 2 bases, with 19 bases left in between. Per the germline V gene, CDR1 is LNHNV and CDR2 is YYDKDF (reference sequence). CDR3 nucleotide sequence: TGTGCCACCAGCGCCACGGGTATGTGGGCAACCTACGAGCAGTACTTC. It translates to CATSATGMWATYEQYF.

This clonotype was observed a handful of times. The chain employs TRBV21-1 and TRBJ1-1; the D call TRBD1 from the table was never checked on the DNA. TRBV21-1 has pseudogene status. CDR3 size: 15 residues. The CDR3 DNA reads as TGTGCCAGCAACCCCCCCGTCCCCCGGTCCACTGAAGCTTTCTTT. This gives the protein CASNPPVPRSTEAFF.

The table lists this clonotype with a few counts. The chain couples TRBV4-3 to TRBJ1-2, with D possibly matching TRBD1 (6 bases). The CDR3 extends over 15 amino acids. Germline-derived CDR1 and CDR2 are LGHNA and YSLEER. Trimming removed 4 bases at V and 4 bases at J, with 16 bases between. As DNA, the CDR3 is TGCGCCAGCAGCCCTGACATAACCAGGGGCTATGGCTACACCTTC. It translates to CASSPDITRGYGYTF.

This clonotype was observed a handful of times. The rearrangement joins TRBV9 to TRBJ2-1; 14 nucleotides align to TRBD2. The CDR3 spans 16 residues. Looked up from germline, CDR1 is SGDLS and CDR2 is YYNGEE. Germline trimming cut 0 bases from V and 9 bases from J; bases unmatched to any gene: 5. DNA for the CDR3: TGTGCCAGCAGCGTAGCGACTAGCGGGGGGGCAGCTGAGCAGTTCTTC. Encoded protein: CASSVATSGGAAEQFF.

In its sample, this clonotype was seen a few times. The genes are TRBV29-1 and TRBJ1-3; D gene ambiguous. CDR1 is SQVTM, CDR2 ANQGSEA, per germline. The CDR3 covers 13 residues. V was shortened by 5 bases and J by 0 bases, with 8 bases between the two germline ends. The CDR3 coding sequence is TGCAGCGTTTCGGGTTACTCTGGAAACACCATATATTTT. Protein product: CSVSGYSGNTIYF.

This sequence joins TRBV20-1 and TRBJ1-5; D might be TRBD1 (6 bases). Germline CDR1 and CDR2: DFQATT and SNEGSKA (reference sequence). V shed 0 bases and J shed 2 bases, with 17 bases lying between them. CDR3 length equals 17 residues. Here the CDR3 reads CSARDQETGWGNQPQHF. The CDR3 DNA reads TGCAGTGCTAGAGATCAGGAAACAGGGTGGGGCAATCAGCCCCAGCATTTT.

The J gene is TRBJ2-5, the V gene TRBV29-1, with 8 bases aligning to TRBD1. Germline V gene lookup returns CDR1 SQVTM and CDR2 ANQGSEA. The CDR3 is 14 residues long. V lost 1 base to trimming and J lost 5 bases; unmatched junction nucleotides: 6. In DNA, the CDR3 is TGCAGCGTTGAAGCCTTCAGGGGGCAGGAGACCCAGTACTTC. As protein: CSVEAFRGQETQYF.

The chain has TRBV6-5 and TRBJ2-1; D is uncertain. The CDR3 is made up of 15 amino acids. With 4 bases removed from V and 6 bases from J, the gap between germline ends came to 16 bases. Germline values: CDR1 MNHEY, CDR2 SVGAGI. As DNA, the CDR3 is TGTGCCAGCAGTTCGCCGAACGACCCCCTCAATGAGCAGTTCTTC. Amino acid sequence: CASSSPNDPLNEQFF.

V gene TRBV5-1 combines with J gene TRBJ2-1, with TRBD2 as a possible D gene (5 bases). Germline CDR1 SGHRS, CDR2 YFSETQ. The germline V and J ends were trimmed by 2 bases and 8 bases, with 17 bases remaining between them. CDR3 length: 15 residues. CDR3 region: CASSFSSPQQDEQFF. For the CDR3, the DNA is TGCGCCAGCAGCTTCTCTAGCCCCCAGCAGGATGAGCAGTTCTTC. Complete variable domain (other parts from reference TRBV5-1 and TRBJ2-1): KAGVTQTPRYLIKTRGQQVTLSCSPISGHRSVSWYQQTPGQGLQFLFEYFSETQRNKGNFPGRFSGRQFSNSRSEMNVSTLELGDSALYLCASSFSSPQQDEQFFGPGTRLTVL.

The V and J genes are TRBV29-1 and TRBJ2-3, with 11 bases fitting TRBD2. Looked up from germline, CDR1 is SQVTM and CDR2 is ANQGSEA. This CDR3 comprises 14 residues. The V gene end was trimmed by 7 bases and the J gene end by 4 bases; junction bases not matched to a gene: 7. Here the CDR3 reads CSAVAGGLSDTQYF. The CDR3 coding sequence is TGCAGCGCCGTAGCGGGAGGGCTTTCAGATACGCAGTATTTT.

The chain is built from TRBV2 and TRBJ2-7; D might be TRBD1 (5 bases). The ends were cut back, 8 bases at V and 4 bases at J, with 9 bases in the middle. Germline values: CDR1 SNHLY, CDR2 FYNNEI. The CDR3 extends over 11 amino acids. The DNA of the CDR3 is TGTGCCAGCGGGCAGGGTTACGAGCAGTACTTC. It specifies CASGQGYEQYF.

This clonotype came up a few times. This chain joins TRBV3-1 and TRBJ1-1, with a possible D match to TRBD1 (5 bases). CDR3 length: 12 residues. Trimming removed 1 base at V and 8 bases at J, with 8 bases between. Germline-derived CDR1 and CDR2 are LGHDT and YNNKEL (reference sequence). The CDR3 nucleotides read TGTGCCAGCAGCCAAGTCGCAGGGGAAGCTTTCTTT. Its protein is CASSQVAGEAFF.

This clonotype was recorded a few times. V usage is TRBV27 and J usage is TRBJ2-1; D perhaps matches TRBD2 (7 bases). Germline V lookup: CDR1 MNHEY, CDR2 SMNVEV (reference sequence). CDR3 size: 18 residues. V lost 1 base to trimming and J lost 5 bases, with 21 bases between them. The CDR3 DNA reads TGTGCCAGCAGTTTATTGGGGGCCTCAGCGGGGACAAACAATGAGCAGTTCTTC. Its translation: CASSLLGASAGTNNEQFF.

Only a few counts were recorded for this clonotype. This chain links TRBV20-1 with TRBJ2-3; D not resolved. This CDR3 is built from 13 residues. Germline V CDR1 and CDR2: DFQATT, SNEGSKA (reference sequence). V was shortened by 6 bases and J by 0 bases, with 10 bases between the two germline ends. The CDR3 DNA is TGCAGTGCGGGTGCTACTAGCACAGATACGCAGTATTTT. This encodes CSAGATSTDTQYF.

Only one count was recorded for this clonotype. The J gene is TRBJ2-1, the V gene TRBV3-1, with D unclear. The CDR3 loop spans 15 amino acids. CDR1 and CDR2 (germline): LGHDT, YNNKEL (reference sequence). V was shortened by 0 bases and J by 3 bases, with 9 bases between the two germline ends. CDR3 nucleotide sequence: TGTGCCAGCAGCCAAGATTTGCGGATCTACAATGAGCAGTTCTTC. This encodes CASSQDLRIYNEQFF.

This clonotype was picked up many times. This sequence joins TRBV6-6 and TRBJ2-1; 12 bases match TRBD2. The CDR3 runs to 15 residues. Per germline, CDR1 MNHNY and CDR2 SVGAGI (reference sequence). V gave up 2 bases and J gave up 9 bases; unmatched junction bases: 5. Here the CDR3 reads CASSYELAGGFEQFF. The CDR3 DNA follows: TGTGCCAGCAGTTACGAACTAGCGGGAGGATTTGAGCAGTTCTTC.

This clonotype was seen ten or more times. The chain joins TRBV29-1 to TRBJ2-5; D unclear. There are 10 residues in the CDR3. Germline V CDR1 and CDR2: SQVTM, ANQGSEA. Trimming took 4 bases from V and 8 from J, leaving 8 bases between them. CDR3 bases: TGCAGCGTTGGTGAGGAAACCCAGTACTTC. Protein sequence: CSVGEETQYF.

The chain links TRBV5-1 to TRBJ2-1; 11 nucleotides match TRBD2. The germline V gene has CDR1 SGHRS and CDR2 YFSETQ. This CDR3 contains 16 residues. Trimming cost V 4 bases and J 8 bases; bases outside gene matches: 11. CDR3 protein: CASSRDSGGVFDEQFF. The CDR3 coding sequence is TGCGCCAGCAGCCGCGATAGCGGGGGGGTTTTTGATGAGCAGTTCTTC.

The V call is TRBV7-2, the J call TRBJ1-1; no reliable D call. V was pared by 1 base and J by 1 base, with 7 bases between. The germline gives CDR1 SGHTA, CDR2 FQGNSA. The CDR3 covers 14 residues. This CDR3 is CASSLGRSNTEAFF. The CDR3 DNA sequence: TGTGCCAGCAGCTTAGGTAGGTCGAACACTGAAGCTTTCTTT. Using reference TRBV7-2 and TRBJ1-1 for the parts outside the CDR3, the full variable domain is GAGVSQSPSNKVTEKGKDVELRCDPISGHTALYWYRQSLGQGLEFLIYFQGNSAPDKSGLPSDRFSAERTGGSVSTLTIQRTQQEDSAVYLCASSLGRSNTEAFFGQGTRLTVV.

With regard to this clonotype: A much more abundant neighbour one base away suggests this may be a read error. This chain connects TRBV12-3 or TRBV12-4 to TRBJ2-3, with a possible D match to TRBD1 (6 bases). The CDR3 runs 13 residues. CDR3: CASRRTEGDTQNF. The DNA for the CDR3 is TGTGCCAGCAGACGGACAGAAGGAGATACGCAGAATTTT.